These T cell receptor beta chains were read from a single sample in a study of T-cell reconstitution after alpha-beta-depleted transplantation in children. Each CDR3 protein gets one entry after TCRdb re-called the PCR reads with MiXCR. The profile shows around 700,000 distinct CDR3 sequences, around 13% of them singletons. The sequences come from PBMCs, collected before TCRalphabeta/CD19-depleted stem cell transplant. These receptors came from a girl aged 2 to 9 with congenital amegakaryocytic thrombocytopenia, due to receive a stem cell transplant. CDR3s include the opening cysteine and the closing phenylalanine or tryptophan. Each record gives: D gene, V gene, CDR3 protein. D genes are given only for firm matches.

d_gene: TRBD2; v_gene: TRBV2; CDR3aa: CAKLSGSGETQYF
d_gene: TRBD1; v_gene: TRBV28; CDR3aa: CASITGAVSYNEQFF
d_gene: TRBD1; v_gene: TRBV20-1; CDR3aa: CSAPGQNQETQYF
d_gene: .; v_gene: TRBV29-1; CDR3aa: CSANVGQQEVTGELFF
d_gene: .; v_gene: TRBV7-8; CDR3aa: CASSLYLGPRNPNQPQHF
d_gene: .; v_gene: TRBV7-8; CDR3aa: CASTSSRRTDTQYF
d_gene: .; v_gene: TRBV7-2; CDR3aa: CASSAGMYQETQYF
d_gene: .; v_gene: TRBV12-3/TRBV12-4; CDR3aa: CASSLLGYEQYF
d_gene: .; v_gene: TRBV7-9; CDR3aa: CASSPPGKPYEQYF
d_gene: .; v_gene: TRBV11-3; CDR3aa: CASSLDRSAYNEQFF
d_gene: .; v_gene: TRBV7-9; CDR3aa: CASIGQLLSGANVLTF
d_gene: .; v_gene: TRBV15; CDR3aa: CATSRDGARSGAEQFF
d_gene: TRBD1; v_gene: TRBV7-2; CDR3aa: CASSLGQGGGNTIYF
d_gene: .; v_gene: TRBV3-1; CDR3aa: CASSLAIAGTRQEDQETQYF
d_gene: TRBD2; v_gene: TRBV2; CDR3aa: CASSERLASFEQYF
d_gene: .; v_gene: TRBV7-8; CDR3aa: CASSWNRLLTAGELFF
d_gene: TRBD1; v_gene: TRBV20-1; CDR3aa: CSANRQGRYTF
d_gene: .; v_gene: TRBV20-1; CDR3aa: CSASWDGDTQYF
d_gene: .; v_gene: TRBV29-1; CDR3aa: CSVAGGPMNTEAFF
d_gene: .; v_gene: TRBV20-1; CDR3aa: CSARVGTEQETQYF
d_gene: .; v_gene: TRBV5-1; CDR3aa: CASSEAINQPQHF
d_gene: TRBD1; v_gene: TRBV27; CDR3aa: CASSSGQGVGELFF
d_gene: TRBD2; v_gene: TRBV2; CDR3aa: CASRENSGRAPDTQYF
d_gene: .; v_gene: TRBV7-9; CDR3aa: CASSSDSEETQYF
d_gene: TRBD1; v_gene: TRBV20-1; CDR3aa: CSARDFSTGVINEQYF
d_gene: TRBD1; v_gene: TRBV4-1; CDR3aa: CASSGSPGQGGYGYTF
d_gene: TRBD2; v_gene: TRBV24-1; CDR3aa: CATRLAGTYEQYF
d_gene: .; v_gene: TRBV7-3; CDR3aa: CASSSNGIYEQYF
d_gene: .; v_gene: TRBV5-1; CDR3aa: CASSKGGAPPGELFF
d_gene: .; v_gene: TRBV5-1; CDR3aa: CASSLSAASYEQYF